A selection of T cell receptor beta chains follows, all from one sample in a study of early T cells in non-severe SARS-CoV-2 infection. One entry per CDR3 protein, called by TCRdb with MiXCR from the 5' RACE reads. The sample shows around 70,000 distinct CDR3 sequences, 10% of them seen only once. Here the sequenced sample was whole blood, taken at baseline. The origin of the receptors is an adult who was a healthcare worker with PCR-confirmed SARS-CoV-2 infection or an uninfected control (not recorded which). The CDR3 runs from the conserved cysteine through the conserved F or W. Each record gives: J gene, V gene, clone size, D gene, CDR3 DNA, CDR3 protein. The D gene is left open where the match is weak. Part of the rows lack a size; the others show once, few, many or a class for expanded clones.

J: TRBJ2-2; V: TRBV12-3/TRBV12-4; size: many; D: -; DNA: TGTGCCACAGCGCGGGGTACCGGGGAGCTGTTTTTT; CDR3: CATARGTGELFF
J: TRBJ2-1; V: TRBV5-4; size: -; D: TRBD2; DNA: TGTGCCAGCAGCCGGGGGGATTGGGAGCGGGAGGTGAATGAGCAGTTCTTC; CDR3: CASSRGDWEREVNEQFF
J: TRBJ1-1; V: TRBV28; size: -; D: -; DNA: TGTGCCAGCAGTCCCCAGGTGTGGGGGGTCGCAAACACTGAAGCTTTCTTT; CDR3: CASSPQVWGVANTEAFF
J: TRBJ2-7; V: TRBV28; size: -; D: -; DNA: TGTGCCAGCAGCCCCGCAGGGGATATCTACGAGCAGTACTTC; CDR3: CASSPAGDIYEQYF
J: TRBJ1-1; V: TRBV28; size: many; D: -; DNA: TGTGCCAGCAGATCCACCACTGAAGCTTTCTTT; CDR3: CASRSTTEAFF
J: TRBJ2-3; V: TRBV10-2; size: many; D: -; DNA: TGCGCCAGCAGTGAAGTGGGAGCGGAAGGAGATACGCAGTATTTT; CDR3: CASSEVGAEGDTQYF
J: TRBJ2-1; V: TRBV28; size: many; D: TRBD1; DNA: TGTGCCAGCACCCCGACAGGGATCAATGAGCAGTTCTTC; CDR3: CASTPTGINEQFF
J: TRBJ2-1; V: TRBV6-6; size: -; D: TRBD2; DNA: TGTGCCAGCAGGCGGGAGGTCAATGAGCAGTTCTTC; CDR3: CASRREVNEQFF
J: TRBJ1-2; V: TRBV15; size: -; D: -; DNA: TGTGCCACCAGCAGTTCGGACAGTGTTAACTATGGCTACACCTTC; CDR3: CATSSSDSVNYGYTF
J: TRBJ1-2; V: TRBV7-2; size: -; D: TRBD1; DNA: TGTGCCAGCAGCCCCGGGACAGGGAGTGACTATGGCTACACCTTC; CDR3: CASSPGTGSDYGYTF
J: TRBJ2-1; V: TRBV6-1; size: -; D: TRBD1; DNA: TGTGCCAGCAGTGGGACAGGGGACAATGAGCAGTTCTTC; CDR3: CASSGTGDNEQFF
J: TRBJ2-7; V: TRBV28; size: -; D: TRBD2; DNA: TGTGCCAGCAGACCAGTAGCGGGAGGGCCGTACGAGCAGTACTTC; CDR3: CASRPVAGGPYEQYF
J: TRBJ2-2; V: TRBV30; size: many; D: TRBD2; DNA: TGTGCCGCGGGTAGCGGGAGTTTATCCGGGGAGCTGTTTTTT; CDR3: CAAGSGSLSGELFF
J: TRBJ2-1; V: TRBV3-1; size: many; D: TRBD2; DNA: TGTGCCAGTTCAAGGCGGGGGAACAATGAGCAGTTCTTC; CDR3: CASSRRGNNEQFF
J: TRBJ2-7; V: TRBV7-3; size: many; D: TRBD1; DNA: TGTGCCAGCAGCCCGACAGGGGATAGCTACGAGCAGTACTTC; CDR3: CASSPTGDSYEQYF
J: TRBJ2-2; V: TRBV12-3/TRBV12-4; size: many; D: -; DNA: TGTGCCAGCAGTTTTGGCTCGAACACCGGGGAGCTGTTTTTT; CDR3: CASSFGSNTGELFF
J: TRBJ2-7; V: TRBV24-1; size: many; D: -; DNA: TGTGCCACCAGTGATTTGCCCAGGGAGCCCCCCTACGAGCAGTACTTC; CDR3: CATSDLPREPPYEQYF
J: TRBJ2-2; V: TRBV4-1; size: many; D: TRBD2; DNA: TGCGCCAGCAGCCAAGACCGGGGGGAACTAGCAGCGAACACCGGGGAGCTGTTTTTT; CDR3: CASSQDRGELAANTGELFF
J: TRBJ2-3; V: TRBV4-3; size: few; D: -; DNA: TGCGCCAGCAGCCAAGAGTCAGATACGCAGTATTTT; CDR3: CASSQESDTQYF
J: TRBJ2-3; V: TRBV5-4; size: -; D: -; DNA: TGTGCCAGCAGCCCCTTAGCGGTTGTTTCCACAGATACGCAGTATTTT; CDR3: CASSPLAVVSTDTQYF
J: TRBJ2-3; V: TRBV7-9; size: few; D: -; DNA: TGTGCCAGCAGCTTAACTGACACAGATACGCAGTATTTT; CDR3: CASSLTDTDTQYF
J: TRBJ2-1; V: TRBV7-9; size: many; D: TRBD2; DNA: TGTGCCAGCAGCTTATATCGGACTAGCGGGAGGAATGAGCAGTTCTTC; CDR3: CASSLYRTSGRNEQFF
J: TRBJ2-5; V: TRBV11-2; size: many; D: -; DNA: TGTGCCAGCAGGCCCGTTCACCAAGAGACCCAGTACTTC; CDR3: CASRPVHQETQYF
J: TRBJ1-1; V: TRBV28; size: -; D: -; DNA: TGTGCCAGCAGCATCATAATCACTGAAGCTTTCTTT; CDR3: CASSIIITEAFF
J: TRBJ2-1; V: TRBV11-2; size: few; D: -; DNA: TGTGCCAGCACCAGGGGGGGCTCCTACAATGAGCAGTTCTTC; CDR3: CASTRGGSYNEQFF
J: TRBJ1-2; V: TRBV6-2/TRBV6-3; size: many; D: -; DNA: TGTGCCAGCAGTTACTCTAATCTTCGGCCTGCATCCGACAGCGGCTACACCTTC; CDR3: CASSYSNLRPASDSGYTF
J: TRBJ2-1; V: TRBV27; size: -; D: TRBD2; DNA: TGTGCCAGCACCTTAGGAGCGGGAGATGACTATGAGCAGTTCTTC; CDR3: CASTLGAGDDYEQFF
J: TRBJ2-7; V: TRBV20-1; size: -; D: -; DNA: TGCAGTGCTAGACTGGGGCGGGACTTCTCCTACGAGCAGTACTTC; CDR3: CSARLGRDFSYEQYF
J: TRBJ2-7; V: TRBV2; size: many; D: TRBD1; DNA: TGTGCCAGAGGGACAGGAACCCTCTACGAGCAGTACTTC; CDR3: CARGTGTLYEQYF
J: TRBJ1-1; V: TRBV6-2/TRBV6-3; size: -; D: TRBD1; DNA: TGTGCCAGCAGTTACAACTGGCCAGGGGGCATGGCTTTCTTT; CDR3: CASSYNWPGGMAFF
J: TRBJ1-1; V: TRBV28; size: many; D: -; DNA: TGTGCCAGCAGTTTAGGGTGGGGGGACTTTAACACTGAAGCTTTCTTT; CDR3: CASSLGWGDFNTEAFF
J: TRBJ2-2; V: TRBV7-2; size: many; D: -; DNA: TGTGCCAGCAGCTCGGGGGTGGTCACCGGGGAGCTGTTTTTT; CDR3: CASSSGVVTGELFF
J: TRBJ2-7; V: TRBV28; size: few; D: TRBD2; DNA: TGTGCCAGCAGTCTTTATGGGACTAGCGGGCCGAAGAAGTACTTC; CDR3: CASSLYGTSGPKKYF
J: TRBJ2-6; V: TRBV12-3/TRBV12-4; size: -; D: TRBD1; DNA: TGTGCCAGCAGTTGGGACAGATGGGGGGCCAACGTCCTGACTTTC; CDR3: CASSWDRWGANVLTF
J: TRBJ1-4; V: TRBV29-1; size: -; D: -; DNA: TGCAGCGTTGAAGTGGGTGCAAGTGAAAAACTGTTTTTT; CDR3: CSVEVGASEKLFF
J: TRBJ2-4; V: TRBV5-4; size: -; D: TRBD1; DNA: TGTGCCAGCAGCTTTCCAGGGGGCGCGGAAAACATTCAGTACTTC; CDR3: CASSFPGGAENIQYF
J: TRBJ2-7; V: TRBV20-1; size: -; D: -; DNA: TGCAGCGGAAAGGGGGTTTCAGACGAGCAGTACTTC; CDR3: CSGKGVSDEQYF
J: TRBJ1-1; V: TRBV5-1; size: many; D: -; DNA: TGCGCCAGCAGCTTGGGGACCCCCCGGCTGGACACTGAAGCTTTCTTT; CDR3: CASSLGTPRLDTEAFF
J: TRBJ2-1; V: TRBV6-2/TRBV6-3; size: many; D: -; DNA: TGTGCCAGCAGGCCCGGGACAAGCTACAATGAGCAGTTCTTC; CDR3: CASRPGTSYNEQFF
J: TRBJ2-3; V: TRBV18; size: -; D: TRBD1; DNA: TGTGCCAGCTCACTCCGGGACAGGAGTCTCGTAGATACGCAGTATTTT; CDR3: CASSLRDRSLVDTQYF
J: TRBJ1-4; V: TRBV29-1; size: many; D: TRBD1; DNA: TGCAGCGTTAGTAGACAGGGCGCTGAAAAACTGTTTTTT; CDR3: CSVSRQGAEKLFF
J: TRBJ2-5; V: TRBV5-1; size: many; D: -; DNA: TGCGCCAGCAGCAGCCCCAACAACGGGGAAGAGACCCAGTACTTC; CDR3: CASSSPNNGEETQYF
J: TRBJ2-1; V: TRBV6-2/TRBV6-3; size: many; D: TRBD2; DNA: TGTGCCAGCAGACTGGGCGGGGGACGCCTTGCTGAGCAGTTCTTC; CDR3: CASRLGGGRLAEQFF
J: TRBJ2-7; V: TRBV29-1; size: many; D: TRBD1; DNA: TGCAGCGTTGGTTCGACAGGGGGGGCCTACGAGCAGTACTTC; CDR3: CSVGSTGGAYEQYF
J: TRBJ2-7; V: TRBV28; size: -; D: TRBD1; DNA: TGTGTCAGCAGGGGACAGAGCTCCTACGAGCAGTACTTC; CDR3: CVSRGQSSYEQYF